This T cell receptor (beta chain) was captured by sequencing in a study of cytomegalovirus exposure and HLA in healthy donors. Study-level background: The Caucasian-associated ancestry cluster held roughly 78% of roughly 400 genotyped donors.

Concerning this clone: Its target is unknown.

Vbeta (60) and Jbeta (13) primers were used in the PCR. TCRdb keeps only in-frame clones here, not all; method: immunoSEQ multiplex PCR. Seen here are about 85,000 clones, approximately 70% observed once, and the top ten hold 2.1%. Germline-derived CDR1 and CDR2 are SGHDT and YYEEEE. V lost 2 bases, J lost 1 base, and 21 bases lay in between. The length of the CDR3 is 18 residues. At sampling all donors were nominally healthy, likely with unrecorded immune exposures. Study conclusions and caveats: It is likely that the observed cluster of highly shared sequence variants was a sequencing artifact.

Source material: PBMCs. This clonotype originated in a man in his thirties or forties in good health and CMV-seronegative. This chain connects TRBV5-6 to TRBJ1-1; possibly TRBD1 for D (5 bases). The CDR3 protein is CASSLILGTAGQNTEAFF. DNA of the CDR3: TGTGCCAGCAGCTTAATACTCGGGACTGCTGGACAGAACACTGAAGCTTTCTTT.